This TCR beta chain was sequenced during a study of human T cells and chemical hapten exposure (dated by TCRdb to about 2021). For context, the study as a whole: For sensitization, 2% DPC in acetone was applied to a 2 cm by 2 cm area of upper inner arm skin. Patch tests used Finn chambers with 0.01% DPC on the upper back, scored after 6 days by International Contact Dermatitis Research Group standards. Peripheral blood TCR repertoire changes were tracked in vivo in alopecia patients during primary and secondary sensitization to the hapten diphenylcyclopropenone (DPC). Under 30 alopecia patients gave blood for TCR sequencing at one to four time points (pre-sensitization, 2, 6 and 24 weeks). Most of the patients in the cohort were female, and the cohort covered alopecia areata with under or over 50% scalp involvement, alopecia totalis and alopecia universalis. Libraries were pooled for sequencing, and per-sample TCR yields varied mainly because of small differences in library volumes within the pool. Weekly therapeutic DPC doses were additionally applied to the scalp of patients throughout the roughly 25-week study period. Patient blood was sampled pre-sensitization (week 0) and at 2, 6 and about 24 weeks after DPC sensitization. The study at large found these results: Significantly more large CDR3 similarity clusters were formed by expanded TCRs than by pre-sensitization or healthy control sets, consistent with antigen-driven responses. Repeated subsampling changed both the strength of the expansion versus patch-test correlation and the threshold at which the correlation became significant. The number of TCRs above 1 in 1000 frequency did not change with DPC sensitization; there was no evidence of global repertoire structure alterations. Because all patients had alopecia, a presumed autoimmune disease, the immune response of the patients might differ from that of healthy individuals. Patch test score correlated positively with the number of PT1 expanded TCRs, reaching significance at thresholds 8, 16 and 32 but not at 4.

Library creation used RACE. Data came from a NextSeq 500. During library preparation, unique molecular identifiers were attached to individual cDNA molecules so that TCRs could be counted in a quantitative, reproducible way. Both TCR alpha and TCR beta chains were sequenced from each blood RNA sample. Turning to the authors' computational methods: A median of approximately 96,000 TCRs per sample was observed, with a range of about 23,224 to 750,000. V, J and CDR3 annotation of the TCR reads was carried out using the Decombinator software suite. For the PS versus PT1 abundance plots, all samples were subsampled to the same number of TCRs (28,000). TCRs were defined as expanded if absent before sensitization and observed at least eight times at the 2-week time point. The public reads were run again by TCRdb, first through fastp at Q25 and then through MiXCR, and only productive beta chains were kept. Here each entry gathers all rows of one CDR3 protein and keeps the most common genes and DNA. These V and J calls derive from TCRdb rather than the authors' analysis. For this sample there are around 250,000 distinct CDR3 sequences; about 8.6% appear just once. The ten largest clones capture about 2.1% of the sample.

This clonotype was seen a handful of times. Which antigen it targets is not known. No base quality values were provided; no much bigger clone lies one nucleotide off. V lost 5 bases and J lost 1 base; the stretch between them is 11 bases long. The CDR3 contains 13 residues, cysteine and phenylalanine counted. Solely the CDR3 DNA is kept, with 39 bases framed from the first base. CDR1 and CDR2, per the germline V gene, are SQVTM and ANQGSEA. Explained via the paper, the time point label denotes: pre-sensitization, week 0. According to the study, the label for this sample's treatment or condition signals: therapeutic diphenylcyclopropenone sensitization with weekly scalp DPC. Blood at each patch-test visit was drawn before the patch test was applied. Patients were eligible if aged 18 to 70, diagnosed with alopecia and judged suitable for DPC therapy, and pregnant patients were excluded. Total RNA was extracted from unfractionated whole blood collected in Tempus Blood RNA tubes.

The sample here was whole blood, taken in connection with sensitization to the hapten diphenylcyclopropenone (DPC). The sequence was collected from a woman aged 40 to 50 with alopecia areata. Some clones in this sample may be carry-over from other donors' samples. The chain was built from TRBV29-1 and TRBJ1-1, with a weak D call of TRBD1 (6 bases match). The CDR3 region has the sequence CSVKRQENTEAFF. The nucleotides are TGCAGCGTTAAACGACAGGAGAACACTGAAGCTTTCTTT.